These 14 T cell receptor beta chains originate from one sample sequenced in a study of CD8 T cells in Susac syndrome. Random hexamers were used to reverse transcribe the RNA input (roughly 0.5 to 1 ug). Each CDR3 protein gets one entry after TCRdb re-called the immunoSEQ multiplex PCR reads with MiXCR. The sample lists 150,000 to 200,000 distinct CDR3 sequences, roughly 95% occurring once. The sequencing sample was made of CD4+ T cells from PBMCs. These receptors were taken from a human donor with Susac syndrome.

This chain links TRBV7-8 with TRBJ2-1, with 7 bases matching TRBD2. With V trimmed by 1 base and J by 3 bases, 3 bases remained unmatched. Germline assignment: CDR1 SGHVS and CDR2 FQNEAQ. This CDR3 region has 15 residues. DNA of the CDR3: TGTGCCAGCAGCTTAGATCGCGGGGGCTACAATGAGCAGTTCTTC. The encoded protein is CASSLDRGGYNEQFF. The complete variable domain, with remaining parts taken from reference TRBV7-8 and TRBJ2-1, reads GAGVSQSPRYKVAKRGQDVALRCDPISGHVSLFWYQQALGQGPEFLTYFQNEAQLDKSGLPSDRFFAERPEGSVSTLKIQRTQQEDSAVYLCASSLDRGGYNEQFFGPGTRLTVL.

CDR3 in DNA: TGTGCCAGCGGGTTCCGAGGGACAGTGTCCTACGAGCAGTACTTC. As protein: CASGFRGTVSYEQYF. J is TRBJ2-7 and V is TRBV6-2 or TRBV6-3; 7 bases are shared with TRBD1. Germline-derived CDR1 and CDR2 are MNHEY and SVGEGT. The CDR3 extends over 15 amino acids. Unmatched junction bases numbered 11, after V lost 8 bases and J lost 1 base.

The chain couples TRBV18 to TRBJ1-3; weak D call: TRBD1 (6 bases). Looked up from germline, CDR1 is KGHSH and CDR2 is LQKENI. CDR3 size: 16 residues. V was cut by 5 bases and J by 0 bases, with 14 bases left in between. CDR3 loop: CASSATQGVSGNTIYF. The CDR3 DNA is TGTGCCAGCTCAGCCACACAGGGCGTCTCTGGAAACACCATATATTTT.

The V and J genes are TRBV7-2 and TRBJ2-7; 14 nucleotides agree with TRBD2. Germline assignment: CDR1 SGHTA and CDR2 FQGNSA. V dropped 5 bases and J dropped 5; count of bases not matched to a gene: 5. The CDR3 spans 15 residues. CDR3 sequence reads: CASSLGLAGGNEQYF. DNA for the CDR3: TGTGCCAGCAGCCTCGGACTAGCGGGGGGAAACGAGCAGTACTTC.

This rearrangement joins TRBV10-3 to TRBJ2-1; 9 bases fit TRBD2. Trimming removed 8 bases from V and 8 bases from J; junction bases left unmatched: 19. The V gene's germline CDR1 is ENHRY and CDR2 SYGVKD. This CDR3 has 17 residues. The CDR3 DNA reads TGTGCCATCGGACTCGCGGGGGGGCTTGTCCTACAAGATGAGCAGTTCTTC. Its protein is CAIGLAGGLVLQDEQFF.

The chain uses TRBV6-6 and TRBJ1-4; tentatively, D is TRBD1 (5 bases). The CDR3 contains 12 residues. The germline V gene encodes CDR1 MNHNY and CDR2 SVGAGI (reference sequence). Trimming removed 5 bases from V and 8 bases from J, with 9 bases in between. As DNA, the CDR3 is TGTGCCAGCAGTGGACACTCCGAAAAACTGTTTTTT. This gives the protein CASSGHSEKLFF.

This clonotype was seen only a few times. The chain has TRBV2 and TRBJ2-3; D remains unclear. CDR1 is SNHLY, CDR2 FYNNEI, per germline. The ends were cut back, 4 bases at V and 2 bases at J, with 4 bases in the middle. This CDR3 is 12 amino acids long. CDR3 in amino acids: CASSGFTDTQYF. The CDR3 DNA is TGTGCCAGCAGTGGCTTCACAGATACGCAGTATTTT.

This chain joins TRBV7-9 and TRBJ2-2, with D hard to call. Trimming stripped 5 bases from V and 4 bases from J, with 11 bases between. Germline V gives CDR1 SEHNR, CDR2 FQNEAQ (reference sequence). The CDR3 has 14 residues. The CDR3 is CASSPTHSTGELFF. DNA of the CDR3: TGTGCCAGCAGCCCAACCCACAGCACCGGGGAGCTGTTTTTT.

This rearrangement joins TRBV11-3 to TRBJ2-7; weak D call: TRBD1 (6 bases). This CDR3 comprises 11 residues. With 7 bases removed from V and 7 bases from J, the gap between germline ends came to 11 bases. Germline values: CDR1 SGHNT, CDR2 YENEEA. The CDR3 coding sequence is TGTGCCAGCACAAAGGGGGAAGAGCAGTACTTC. Its translation: CASTKGEEQYF.

The gene calls are TRBV7-2 and TRBJ2-1, with 10 bases fitting TRBD2. CDR3 length: 15 residues. V gave up 6 bases and J gave up 8 bases; unmatched junction bases: 10. Germline V gene sequence: CDR1 SGHTA, CDR2 FQGNSA. CDR3 DNA sequence: TGTGCCAGCAGGCGGACGAGCGGGGGGGTCGATGAGCAGTTCTTC. Protein sequence: CASRRTSGGVDEQFF.

The J gene is TRBJ2-5, the V gene TRBV24-1; 9 bases are a match to TRBD1. The CDR3 contains 16 residues. Germline V lookup: CDR1 KGHDR, CDR2 SFDVKD. The V gene end was trimmed by 4 bases and the J gene end by 4 bases; junction bases not matched to a gene: 9. The CDR3 protein is CATSDPGQGKVETQYF. CDR3 in DNA: TGTGCCACCAGTGACCCCGGACAGGGGAAGGTAGAGACCCAGTACTTC.

This chain uses TRBV20-1 with TRBJ2-5; TRBD2 is a possible D gene (7 bases). CDR1 and CDR2 from the germline V gene are DFQATT and SNEGSKA (reference sequence). The CDR3 runs to 15 residues. Trimming took 3 bases from V and 2 from J, leaving 16 bases between them. CDR3: CSASVLGGRQETQYF. As DNA, the CDR3 is TGCAGTGCTAGTGTGTTGGGGGGGCGGCAAGAGACCCAGTACTTC.

This rearrangement joins TRBV12-3 or TRBV12-4 to TRBJ2-2, with 10 bases fitting TRBD1. With 4 bases clipped from V and 3 bases from J, the junction kept 5 bases outside the gene matches. The CDR3 spans 16 residues. The CDR3: CASSYGDRGDTGELFF. The DNA of the CDR3 is TGTGCCAGCAGTTATGGGGACAGGGGTGACACCGGGGAGCTGTTTTTT.

This rearrangement joins TRBV20-1 to TRBJ2-5, with 8 positions matching TRBD2. CDR1 is DFQATT, CDR2 SNEGSKA, per germline (reference sequence). CDR3 length equals 14 residues. V dropped 6 bases and J dropped 5; count of bases not matched to a gene: 11. The CDR3 DNA is TGCAGTGCGGCCCGAGCGGGGGTTCGGGAGACCCAGTACTTC. Protein product: CSAARAGVRETQYF.